The 9 T cell receptor beta chains presented below share a single source sample, sequenced in a study of T-cell reconstitution after alpha-beta-depleted transplantation in children. Researchers prepared the TCRbeta library using unique molecular identifiers, the study reports. TCRdb re-derived calls from the PCR reads in MiXCR, one entry per CDR3 protein. The sample lists about 110,000 distinct CDR3 sequences; approximately 10% were seen once. Sample: PBMCs, taken before TCRalphabeta/CD19-depleted stem cell transplant. Receptor source: a boy aged 2 to 10 with acute lymphoblastic leukemia, due to receive a stem cell transplant.

This clonotype was recorded at least ten times. The gene calls are TRBV27 and TRBJ2-7; D not certain. Deletions cut 2 bases from V and 0 bases from J, with 8 bases between. Germline CDR1 MNHEY, CDR2 SMNVEV (reference sequence). The CDR3 is made up of 14 amino acids. DNA for the CDR3: TGTGCCAGCAGTTTAGGCGTCAGCTCCTACGAGCAGTACTTC. The encoded protein is CASSLGVSSYEQYF.

This clonotype has more than one count but fewer than ten. The chain couples TRBV10-1 to TRBJ1-2; D uncertain. The CDR3 is 14 amino acids. The germline V gene encodes CDR1 WNHNN and CDR2 SYGVQD (reference sequence). Deletions cut 2 bases from V and 4 bases from J, with 11 bases between. The CDR3 spells CASSERQDGYGYTF. In nucleotides, the CDR3 is TGCGCCAGCAGTGAGAGGCAGGATGGCTATGGCTACACCTTC.

V is TRBV20-1 and J is TRBJ2-1; 14 nucleotides match TRBD2. This CDR3 spans 17 amino acids. V lost 5 bases to trimming and J lost 6 bases; unmatched junction nucleotides: 12. Germline V gives CDR1 DFQATT, CDR2 SNEGSKA (reference sequence). In DNA form, the CDR3 reads TGCAGTGCTCGAACGACCACCGGGACTAGCGGGAGCAATGAGCAGTTCTTC. Translating gives CSARTTTGTSGSNEQFF.

This clonotype was picked up a small number of times. The chain is built from TRBV3-1 and TRBJ2-2; D unclear. Germline loops: CDR1 LGHDT, CDR2 YNNKEL (reference sequence). Trimming removed 4 bases from V and 1 base from J, with 16 bases in between. CDR3 length: 17 residues. In DNA, the CDR3 is TGTGCCAGCAGCCCCTTCCTTGGTGGGGTGAACACCGGGGAGCTGTTTTTT. It translates to CASSPFLGGVNTGELFF.

J is TRBJ2-1 and V is TRBV3-1; TRBD2 matches 10 bases. V was pared by 1 base and J by 5 bases, with 8 bases of the junction left unmatched. CDR3 length: 17 amino acids. In germline, CDR1 is LGHDT, CDR2 YNNKEL (reference sequence). As DNA, the CDR3 is TGTGCCAGCAGCCAAGTCAACCTAGCGGGGGCCCACAATGAGCAGTTCTTC. This gives the protein CASSQVNLAGAHNEQFF.

The chain employs TRBV19 and TRBJ1-1; 7 nucleotides agree with TRBD1. CDR1 and CDR2 (germline): LNHDA, SQIVND (reference sequence). Unmatched junction bases numbered 10, after V lost 9 bases and J lost 0 bases. This CDR3 has 15 amino acids. DNA of the CDR3: TGTGCCAGCGTCCCGGGACAGAGATTGAACACTGAAGCTTTCTTT. Encoded protein: CASVPGQRLNTEAFF.

This chain uses TRBV20-1 with TRBJ1-5; 9 positions match TRBD1. The V gene's germline CDR1 is DFQATT and CDR2 SNEGSKA (reference sequence). The CDR3 is 17 amino acids. After removal of 3 bases from V and 5 bases from J, the junction contained 14 bases not matched to a gene. CDR3 loop: CSARARRDRVGYQPQHF. CDR3 coding DNA: TGCAGTGCTAGGGCCCGTCGGGACAGGGTAGGGTATCAGCCCCAGCATTTT.

This rearrangement joins TRBV27 to TRBJ1-5; 10 bases match TRBD1. V dropped 5 bases and J dropped 10; count of bases not matched to a gene: 5. CDR3 size: 13 residues. Germline CDR1 MNHEY, CDR2 SMNVEV (reference sequence). CDR3 sequence (DNA): TGTGCCAGCAGTAGGGACAGGGGAAAACCCCAGCATTTT. This encodes CASSRDRGKPQHF.

The sample holds many counts of this clonotype. V and J are TRBV5-1 and TRBJ2-1; 14 bases match TRBD2. The CDR3 totals 15 residues. V dropped 4 bases and J dropped 7; count of bases not matched to a gene: 4. Germline V CDR1 and CDR2: SGHRS, YFSETQ. The CDR3, as DNA: TGCGCCAGCAGCGTCGGACTAGCGGGGGGAAATGAGCAGTTCTTC. Translating gives CASSVGLAGGNEQFF.